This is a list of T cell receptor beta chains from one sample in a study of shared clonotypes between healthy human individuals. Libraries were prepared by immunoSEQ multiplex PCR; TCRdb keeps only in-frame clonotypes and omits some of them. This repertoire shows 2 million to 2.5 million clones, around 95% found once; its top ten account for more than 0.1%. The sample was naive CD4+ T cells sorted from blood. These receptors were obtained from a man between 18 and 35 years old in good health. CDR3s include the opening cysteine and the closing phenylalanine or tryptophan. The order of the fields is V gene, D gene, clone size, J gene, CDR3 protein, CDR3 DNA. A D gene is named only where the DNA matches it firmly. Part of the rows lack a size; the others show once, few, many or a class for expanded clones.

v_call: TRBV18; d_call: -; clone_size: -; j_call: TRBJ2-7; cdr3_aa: CASSPPVMAAGQYF; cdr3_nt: TGTGCCAGCTCACCACCGGTTATGGCGGCCGGACAGTACTTC
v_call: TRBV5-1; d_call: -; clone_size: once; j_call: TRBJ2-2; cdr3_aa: CAARDGVAGTGELFF; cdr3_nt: TGCGCCGCCCGGGACGGGGTTGCGGGCACCGGGGAGCTGTTTTTT
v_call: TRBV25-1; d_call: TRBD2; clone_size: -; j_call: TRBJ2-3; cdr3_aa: CASSEWGGRGTDTQYF; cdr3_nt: TGTGCCAGCAGTGAGTGGGGCGGGAGGGGAACAGATACGCAGTATTTT
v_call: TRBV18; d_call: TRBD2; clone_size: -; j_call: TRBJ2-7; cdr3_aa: CASSPGLAGAYEQYF; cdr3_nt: TGTGCCAGCTCCCCCGGACTAGCGGGGGCCTACGAGCAGTACTTC
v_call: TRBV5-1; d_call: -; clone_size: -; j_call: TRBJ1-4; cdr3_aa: CASAANEKLFF; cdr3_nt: TGCGCCAGCGCGGCAAATGAAAAACTGTTTTTT
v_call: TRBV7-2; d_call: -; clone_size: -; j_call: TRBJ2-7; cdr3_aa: CASPRGEGGYEQYF; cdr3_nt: TGTGCCAGCCCCCGGGGGGAGGGGGGCTACGAGCAGTACTTC
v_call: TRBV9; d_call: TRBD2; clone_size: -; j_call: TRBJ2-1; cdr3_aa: CASSVDTSGNSQFF; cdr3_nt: TGTGCCAGCAGCGTAGATACTAGCGGGAACTCGCAGTTCTTC
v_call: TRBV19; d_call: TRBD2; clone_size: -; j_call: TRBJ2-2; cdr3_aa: CASSQGLNTGELFF; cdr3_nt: TGTGCCAGTAGTCAGGGACTAAACACCGGGGAGCTGTTTTTT
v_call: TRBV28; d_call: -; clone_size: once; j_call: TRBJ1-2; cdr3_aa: CASSSGASVYGYTF; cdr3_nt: TGTGCCAGCAGTTCCGGGGCGTCTGTCTATGGCTACACCTTC
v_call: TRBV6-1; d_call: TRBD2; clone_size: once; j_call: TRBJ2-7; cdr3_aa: CASTTGRGVFEQYF; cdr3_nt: TGTGCCAGCACCACCGGGAGGGGCGTTTTTGAGCAGTACTTC
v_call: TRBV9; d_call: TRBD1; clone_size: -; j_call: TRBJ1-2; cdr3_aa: CASSGGTVDYGYTF; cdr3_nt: TGTGCCAGCAGCGGTGGGACAGTAGATTATGGCTACACCTTC
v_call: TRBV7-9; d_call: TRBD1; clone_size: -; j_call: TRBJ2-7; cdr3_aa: CASSSGQGKGYF; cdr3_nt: TGTGCCAGCAGCTCCGGACAGGGAAAGGGGTACTTC
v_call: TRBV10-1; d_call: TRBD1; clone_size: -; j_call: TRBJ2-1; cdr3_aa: CASSESIGTGTYNEQFF; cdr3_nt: TGCGCCAGCAGTGAGTCGATTGGGACAGGGACCTACAATGAGCAGTTCTTC
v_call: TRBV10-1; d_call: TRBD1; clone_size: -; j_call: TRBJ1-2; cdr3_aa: CASSESVAGGGYTF; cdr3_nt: TGCGCCAGCAGTGAGTCGGTAGCAGGGGGCGGCTACACCTTC
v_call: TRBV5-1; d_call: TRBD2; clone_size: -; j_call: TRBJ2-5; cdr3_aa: CASALAGGPGETQYF; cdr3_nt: TGCGCCAGCGCCTTAGCGGGAGGGCCGGGAGAGACCCAGTACTTC
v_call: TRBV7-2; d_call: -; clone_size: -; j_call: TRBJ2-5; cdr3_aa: CASSNNGGRQETQYF; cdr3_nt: TGTGCCAGCAGCAATAACGGGGGTCGGCAAGAGACCCAGTACTTC
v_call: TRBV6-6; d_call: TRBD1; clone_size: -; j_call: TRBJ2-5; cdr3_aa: CASSVPGQGLETQYF; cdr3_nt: TGTGCCAGCAGCGTTCCGGGACAGGGACTGGAGACCCAGTACTTC
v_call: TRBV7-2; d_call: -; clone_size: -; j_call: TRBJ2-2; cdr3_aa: CASRDHGTPERAGELFF; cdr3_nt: TGTGCCAGCAGAGACCACGGGACACCGGAACGGGCCGGGGAGCTGTTTTTT
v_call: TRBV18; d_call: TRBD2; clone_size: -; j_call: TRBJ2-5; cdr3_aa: CASSPLGGPGGETQYF; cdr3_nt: TGTGCCAGCTCACCACTGGGAGGGCCTGGGGGAGAGACCCAGTACTTC
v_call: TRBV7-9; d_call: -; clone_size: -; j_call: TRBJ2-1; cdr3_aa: CASSLVLASPSYNEQFF; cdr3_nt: TGTGCCAGCAGCTTAGTGCTTGCTTCCCCCTCCTACAATGAGCAGTTCTTC
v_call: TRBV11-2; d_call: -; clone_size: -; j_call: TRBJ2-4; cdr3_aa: CASSFVLGGQNIQYF; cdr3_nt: TGTGCCAGCAGCTTCGTTCTCGGGGGCCAAAACATTCAGTACTTC
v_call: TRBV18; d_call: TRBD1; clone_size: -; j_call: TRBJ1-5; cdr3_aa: CASSLSGQLNQPQHF; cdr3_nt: TGTGCCAGCTCCCTTTCGGGACAGCTCAATCAGCCCCAGCATTTT
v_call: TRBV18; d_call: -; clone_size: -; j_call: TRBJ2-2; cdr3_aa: CASSLGQTNTGELFF; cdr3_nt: TGTGCCAGCTCACTCGGGCAGACGAACACCGGGGAGCTGTTTTTT
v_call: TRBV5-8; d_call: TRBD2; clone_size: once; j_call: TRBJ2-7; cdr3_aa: CASSLGLVGRAYEQYF; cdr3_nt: TGTGCCAGCAGCCTCGGACTAGTCGGGAGGGCCTACGAGCAGTACTTC
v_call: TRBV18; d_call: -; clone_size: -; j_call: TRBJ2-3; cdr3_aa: CASSLNIGTSDTQYF; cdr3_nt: TGTGCCAGCTCACTAAATATTGGGACCTCAGATACGCAGTATTTT
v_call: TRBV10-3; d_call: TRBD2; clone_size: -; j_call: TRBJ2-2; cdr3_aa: CAGGTSDSGELFF; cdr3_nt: TGTGCCGGTGGGACTAGCGATAGCGGGGAGCTGTTTTTT
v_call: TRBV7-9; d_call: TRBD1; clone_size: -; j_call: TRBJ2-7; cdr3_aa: CASSRTGSGSYEQYF; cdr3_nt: TGTGCCAGCAGCCGGACAGGATCTGGATCCTACGAGCAGTACTTC
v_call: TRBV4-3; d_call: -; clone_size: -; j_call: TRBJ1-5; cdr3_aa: CASSQDHHGGNQPQHF; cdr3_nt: TGCGCCAGCAGCCAGGACCACCATGGCGGCAATCAGCCCCAGCATTTT
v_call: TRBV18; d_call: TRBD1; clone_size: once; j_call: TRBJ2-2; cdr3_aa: CASSPGQADVGELFF; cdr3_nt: TGTGCCAGCTCACCAGGACAGGCCGACGTCGGGGAGCTGTTTTTT
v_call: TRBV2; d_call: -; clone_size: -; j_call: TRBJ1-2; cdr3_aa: CASRGRVGLYGYTF; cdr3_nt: TGTGCCAGCAGGGGTAGAGTGGGGTTATATGGCTACACCTTC
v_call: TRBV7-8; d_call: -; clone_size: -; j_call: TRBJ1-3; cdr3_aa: CASSLGNTIYF; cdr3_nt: TGTGCCAGCAGCTTAGGGAACACCATATATTTT
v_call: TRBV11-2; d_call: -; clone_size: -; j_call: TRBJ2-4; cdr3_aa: CASSLDASRHIQYF; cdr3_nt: TGTGCCAGCAGCTTAGACGCGAGCAGACACATTCAGTACTTC
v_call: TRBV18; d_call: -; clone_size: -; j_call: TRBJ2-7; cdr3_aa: CASSPPTGTYEQYF; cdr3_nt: TGTGCCAGCTCACCCCCGACAGGTACCTACGAGCAGTACTTC
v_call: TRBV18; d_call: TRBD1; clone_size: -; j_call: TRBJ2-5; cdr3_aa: CASSRTPRGNQETQYF; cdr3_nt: TGTGCCAGCTCTCGCACCCCCAGGGGGAACCAAGAGACCCAGTACTTC
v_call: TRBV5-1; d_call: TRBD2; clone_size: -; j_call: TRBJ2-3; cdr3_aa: CASSLGFGTSGRDTQYF; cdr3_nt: TGCGCCAGCAGCTTGGGTTTCGGGACTAGCGGTAGAGATACGCAGTATTTT
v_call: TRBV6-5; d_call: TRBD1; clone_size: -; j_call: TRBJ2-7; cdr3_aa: CASSSRDRGHEQYF; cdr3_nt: TGTGCCAGCAGCTCCCGGGACAGGGGCCACGAGCAGTACTTC
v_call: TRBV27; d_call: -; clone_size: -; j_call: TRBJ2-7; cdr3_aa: CASSFGAPFYEQYF; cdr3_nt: TGTGCCAGCAGTTTCGGGGCTCCATTTTACGAGCAGTACTTC